Detailed here is one T cell receptor beta chain. Its matching antigen is unknown. Isolated RNA was reverse transcribed into cDNA used as the sequencing template. TCRdb keeps only in-frame clones here, not all; method: immunoSEQ multiplex PCR. This sample has 150,000 to 200,000 clones, with 67% found just once. This specimen belongs to a study of CD8+ T cells in alopecia areata. At the level of the study: Tofacitinib administration to treated patients was oral, at 5 to 10 mg twice daily.

General observations from the study: Higher clonality than in normal scalp was seen in lesional scalp, especially alopecia totalis/universalis.

In alopecia areata patients, both lesional scalp punch biopsies and peripheral blood were collected. Source: CD8+ T cells sorted from blood, taken at week 0. The sequence derives from a human donor with alopecia areata.

This CDR3 reads CASRSPGLVVETQYF. CDR3 nucleotides: TGTGCCAGCAGGTCTCCGGGACTAGTAGTAGAGACCCAGTACTTC. The chain links TRBV7-9 to TRBJ2-5; 8 bases align to TRBD2. The CDR3 consists of 15 residues. Trimming at V came to 6 bases and at J to 4 bases, leaving 10 bases not matched to a gene. The germline gives CDR1 SEHNR, CDR2 FQNEAQ (reference sequence).